This T cell receptor beta chain was recovered during a study of blood T cell repertoires in COVID-19 (dated by TCRdb to 2019 to 2021). A note on the overall study: Samples from collaborators originated in the United States, Italy and Spain and spanned both the acute and convalescent phases of COVID-19. The prospective study material was composed of cDNA or gDNA derived from T cells, B-cell-depleted T cells, or PBMCs. Subjects who had been exposed to COVID-19, were actively infected with it, or had recovered from it provided the deeply sampled blood TCRbeta repertoires that made up the dataset. A freely available public database, intended as a resource for researchers studying the immune response to SARS-CoV-2, is where the repertoires were released. The samples were drawn from the first 160 participants of the ongoing ImmuneRACE study and from 1,254 subjects provided by 6 global collaborators. A de-identified subject ID, COVID-19 status, age in years and sex were almost always included in the sample metadata. Where available, HLA class I and class II types were obtained from metadata supplied by the sample provider rather than from assay-based typing. Study-wide conclusions, independent of this receptor: Clinical and demographic metadata were provided uncurated, with the amount varying by source and participant.

The CDR3 holds 14 amino acids from the cysteine to the phenylalanine. The sequence is cut down to CDR3 DNA, 42 bases in frame from base 1. V is cut by 6 bases and J by 5 bases, and the space between the germline ends is 14 bases. The germline V gene (reference sequence) specifies SEHNR as CDR1 and FQNEAQ as CDR2. Each collaborating institution followed its own protocols to collect whole blood in K2EDTA tubes. For TCRbeta analysis, collaborators shipped samples in one of three forms: frozen whole blood, isolated PBMCs, or DNA extracted from either of those sample types. On this clone: Its cognate antigen has yet to be identified. Per-base qualities were not stored, and no clone one base away is much larger.

The immunoSEQ Assay, a bias-controlled multiplex PCR, was used to amplify TCRbeta CDR3 regions from genomic DNA. Per the source publication's procedure: The number of nucleated cells in each sample was estimated from the amplification of reference gene primers within the assay. To quantify the absolute abundance of each unique TCRbeta CDR3 rearrangement, sequence reads were collapsed and filtered. For each sample, productive Simpson clonality was calculated as the square root of Simpson's diversity index over productive rearrangements. TCRdb carries this immuneACCESS record with in-frame sequences only. Its versions omit some clonotypes, under half of them owing to an unresolved V gene in the studies checked, with the rest unexplained. D and trimming were read from the DNA, whereas the V and J calls and clone size are those reported in that table. The sample yields about 250,000 clones; around four fifths were counted once. The ten largest clones take up 5.7% of the sample.

The receptor's source is a man older than 75 with acute or convalescent COVID-19. Recombination connected TRBV7-9 to TRBJ2-1; 6 matching bases give a weak D call of TRBD1. Sample: peripheral blood. The DNA sequence reads TGTGCCAGCAGGGACAGTCCCAAAAACAATGAGCAGTTCTTC. This yields the protein CASRDSPKNNEQFF.